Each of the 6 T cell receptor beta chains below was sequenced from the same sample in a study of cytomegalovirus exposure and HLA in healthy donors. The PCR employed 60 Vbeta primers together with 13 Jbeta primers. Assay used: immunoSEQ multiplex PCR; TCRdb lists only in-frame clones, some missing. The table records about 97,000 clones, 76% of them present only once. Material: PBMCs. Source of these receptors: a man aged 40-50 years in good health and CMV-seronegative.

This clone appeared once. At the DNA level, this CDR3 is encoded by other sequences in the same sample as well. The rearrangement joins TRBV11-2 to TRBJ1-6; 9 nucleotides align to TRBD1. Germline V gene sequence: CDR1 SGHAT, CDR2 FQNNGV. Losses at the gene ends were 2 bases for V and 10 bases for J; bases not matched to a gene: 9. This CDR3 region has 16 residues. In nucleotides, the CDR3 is TGTGCCAGCAGCTTATTGGGGACAGGGAGTGGGTCACCCCTCCACTTT. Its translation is CASSLLGTGSGSPLHF.

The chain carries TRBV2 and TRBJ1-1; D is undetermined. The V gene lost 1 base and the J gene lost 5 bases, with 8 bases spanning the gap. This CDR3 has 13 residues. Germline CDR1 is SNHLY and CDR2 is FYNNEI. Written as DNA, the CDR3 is TGTGCCAGCAGTGAAGGAGCCGTTACTGAAGCTTTCTTT. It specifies CASSEGAVTEAFF.

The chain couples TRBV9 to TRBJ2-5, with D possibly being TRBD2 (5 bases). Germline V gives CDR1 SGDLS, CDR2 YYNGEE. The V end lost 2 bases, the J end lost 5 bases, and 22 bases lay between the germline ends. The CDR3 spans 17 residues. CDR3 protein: CASSVNPVGYRGETQYF. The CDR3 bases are TGTGCCAGCAGCGTTAATCCTGTGGGTTACCGAGGGGAGACCCAGTACTTC.

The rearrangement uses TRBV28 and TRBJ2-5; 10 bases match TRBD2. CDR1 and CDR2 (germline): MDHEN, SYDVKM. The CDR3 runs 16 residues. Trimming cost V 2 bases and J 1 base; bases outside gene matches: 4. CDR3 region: CASSLLAGALQETQYF. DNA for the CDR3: TGTGCCAGCAGTTTACTAGCGGGGGCCCTCCAAGAGACCCAGTACTTC.

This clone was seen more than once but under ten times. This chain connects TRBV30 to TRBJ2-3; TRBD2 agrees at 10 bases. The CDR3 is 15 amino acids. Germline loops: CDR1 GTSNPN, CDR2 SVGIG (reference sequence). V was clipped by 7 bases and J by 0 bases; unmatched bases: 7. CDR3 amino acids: CASRRTSGSTDTQYF. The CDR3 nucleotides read TGTGCCTCTCGACGGACTAGCGGAAGCACAGATACGCAGTATTTT.

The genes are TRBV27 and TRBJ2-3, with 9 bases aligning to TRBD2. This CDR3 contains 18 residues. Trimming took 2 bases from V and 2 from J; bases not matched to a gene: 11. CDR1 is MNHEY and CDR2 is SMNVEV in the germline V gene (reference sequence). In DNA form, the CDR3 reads TGTGCCAGCAGTTTACTTGCCCCAGCGGGGGGATACACAGATACGCAGTATTTT. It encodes CASSLLAPAGGYTDTQYF.